A single sample is the source of the 18 T cell receptor beta chains below, sequenced in a study of blood T cell repertoires in COVID-19. Here immunoSEQ multiplex PCR was the method, and the copy in TCRdb shows in-frame clones only, minus some. The top ten clones hold over 0.55% of a sample with about 260,000 clones, approximately 85% of them seen once. The sample was peripheral blood. These receptors were obtained from a human donor in a cohort sampled during active COVID-19.

This clone has a single count. This chain links TRBV9 with TRBJ2-1, with D hard to call. The germline V gene encodes CDR1 SGDLS and CDR2 YYNGEE. The CDR3 has 14 residues. Deletions cut 6 bases from V and 0 bases from J, with 10 bases between. CDR3 nucleotides: TGTGCCAGCACCCCCGGTAGCTCCTACAATGAGCAGTTCTTC. This translates into CASTPGSSYNEQFF.

This sequence joins TRBV6-2 or TRBV6-3 and TRBJ1-1; maybe TRBD1 (6 bases). The CDR3 spans 15 residues. Germline lookup yields CDR1 MNHEY and CDR2 SVGEGT. Trimming removed 0 bases at V and 2 bases at J, with 10 bases between. The CDR3 is CASSYSGRGNTEAFF. The CDR3 bases are TGTGCCAGCAGTTACTCAGGCAGGGGAAACACTGAAGCTTTCTTT.

The CDR3 loop reads CASSQDPQLAGGLTRIYEQYF. CDR3 bases: TGCGCCAGCAGCCAAGATCCCCAACTAGCGGGGGGACTAACGAGAATCTACGAGCAGTACTTC. This rearrangement joins TRBV4-1 to TRBJ2-7, with 12 positions matching TRBD2. The trim removed 0 bases at V and 3 bases at J, leaving 18 bases unmatched. This CDR3 contains 21 residues. Germline values: CDR1 MGHRA, CDR2 YSYEKL.

This clone turned up a few times. This rearrangement joins TRBV25-1 to TRBJ1-1; 10 nucleotides match TRBD1. The length of the CDR3 is 15 residues. J was trimmed by 6 bases and V by 4 bases; bases with no gene match: 8. CDR1 is MGHDK and CDR2 is SYGVNS in the germline V gene. CDR3 nucleotide sequence: TGTGCCAGCAGTGGCCGGGACAGGGGACACGCTGAAGCTTTCTTT. Protein product: CASSGRDRGHAEAFF.

Here the CDR3 DNA reads TGTGCCAGCAGTACCGGGACAGGGGGCGATGAGCAGTTCTTC. Residues: CASSTGTGGDEQFF. V and J are TRBV6-4 and TRBJ2-1, with 12 bases that match TRBD1. Germline CDR1 and CDR2: MRHNA and SNTAGT. CDR3 length: 14 residues. J was trimmed by 8 bases and V by 5 bases; bases with no gene match: 4.

The gene calls are TRBV12-3 or TRBV12-4 and TRBJ1-2; D unresolved. The CDR3 has 11 residues. Trimming removed 6 bases from V and 14 bases from J, with 16 bases in between. CDR3 protein: CASSLLPPPTF. The CDR3 region has the DNA TGTGCCAGCAGCCTACTCCCTCCCCCAACCTTC.

This clone was found a few times. This chain joins TRBV11-2 and TRBJ2-7; 7 bases align to TRBD1. The CDR3 has 13 amino acids. V lost 4 bases to trimming and J lost 0 bases; unmatched junction nucleotides: 0. CDR1 and CDR2 from the germline V gene are SGHAT and FQNNGV. CDR3 in DNA: TGTGCCAGCAGCTGGGACAGCTCCTACGAGCAGTACTTC. It encodes CASSWDSSYEQYF.

This chain connects TRBV28 to TRBJ2-7; D is possibly TRBD2 (7 bases). Between the trimmed V and J ends, which lost 5 bases and 3 bases, there was a span of 17 bases. This CDR3 is 15 amino acids long. Germline loops: CDR1 MDHEN, CDR2 SYDVKM. The CDR3 nucleotides are TGTGCCAGCAGTAATCGGGGGGCGGTTTTCTACGAGCAGTACTTC. Translated: CASSNRGAVFYEQYF.

This clone was detected once. The rearrangement links TRBV5-8 to TRBJ1-6, with 8 bases that match TRBD1. J was trimmed by 5 bases and V by 5 bases; bases with no gene match: 6. Per the germline V gene, CDR1 is SGHTS and CDR2 is YDEGEE. CDR3 length equals 15 residues. CDR3 sequence: CASRKTGADNSPLHF. The DNA for the CDR3 is TGTGCCAGCAGAAAGACAGGGGCGGATAATTCACCCCTCCACTTT.

The chain couples TRBV27 to TRBJ2-1, with D possibly matching TRBD1 (5 bases). The CDR3 length is 16 residues. V was cut by 5 bases and J by 5 bases, with 19 bases left in between. Germline V lookup: CDR1 MNHEY, CDR2 SMNVEV (reference sequence). The CDR3 is CASSLRVTRKNNEQFF. CDR3 DNA sequence: TGTGCCAGCAGTCTCAGGGTGACGAGAAAGAACAATGAGCAGTTCTTC.

The chain carries TRBV5-1 and TRBJ1-4; tentatively, D is TRBD1 (5 bases). The germline gives CDR1 SGHRS, CDR2 YFSETQ. The CDR3 has 16 amino acids. V dropped 0 bases and J dropped 0 bases, with 9 bases sitting between them. The CDR3 sequence: CASSLGQGSTNEKLFF. The CDR3 DNA reads TGCGCCAGCAGCTTGGGTCAGGGTTCAACTAATGAAAAACTGTTTTTT. Complete variable domain (other parts from reference TRBV5-1 and TRBJ1-4): KAGVTQTPRYLIKTRGQQVTLSCSPISGHRSVSWYQQTPGQGLQFLFEYFSETQRNKGNFPGRFSGRQFSNSRSEMNVSTLELGDSALYLCASSLGQGSTNEKLFFGSGTQLSVL.

This chain joins TRBV5-5 and TRBJ1-6; a weak D match, TRBD1 (5 bases). The germline V gene encodes CDR1 SGHKS and CDR2 YYEKEE (reference sequence). Between the trimmed V and J ends, which lost 9 bases and 7 bases, there was a span of 17 bases. The CDR3 runs to 14 residues. Here the CDR3 DNA reads TGTGCCACCGAATCGGACACTTGGAATTCACCCCTCCACTTT. Its translation is CATESDTWNSPLHF.

This chain's CDR3 is CASSQDVGGHYNEQFF. As DNA, the CDR3 is TGCGCCAGCAGCCAAGATGTCGGGGGGCACTACAATGAGCAGTTCTTC. The rearrangement uses TRBV4-3 and TRBJ2-1; D might be TRBD2 (7 bases). The CDR3 contains 16 residues. CDR1 is LGHNA and CDR2 is YSLEER in the germline V gene. V was clipped by 0 bases and J by 3 bases, with 12 bases between them.

V gene TRBV9 combines with J gene TRBJ2-1; TRBD2 is a possible D gene (5 bases). The V end lost 4 bases, the J end lost 0 bases, and 8 bases lay between the germline ends. Germline-derived CDR1 and CDR2 are SGDLS and YYNGEE. The CDR3 extends over 14 amino acids. CDR3 sequence: CASSSGSSYNEQFF. Here the CDR3 DNA reads TGTGCCAGCAGCTCGGGAAGCTCCTACAATGAGCAGTTCTTC.

This sequence joins TRBV7-3 and TRBJ1-2, with a tentative D call TRBD1 (5 bases). The germline V and J ends were trimmed by 1 base and 8 bases, with 17 bases remaining between them. This CDR3 is built from 15 residues. CDR1 and CDR2 from the germline V gene are SGHTA and FQGTGA. This chain's CDR3 is CASSLSDGTLRGYTF. In DNA form, the CDR3 reads TGTGCCAGCAGCTTAAGCGACGGGACTCTGAGGGGCTACACCTTC.

The chain uses TRBV5-1 and TRBJ2-5, with D perhaps matching TRBD1 (5 bases). V lost 5 bases to trimming and J lost 1 base, with 9 bases between them. Germline CDR1 SGHRS, CDR2 YFSETQ. The length of the CDR3 is 13 residues. The CDR3 region has the DNA TGCGCCAGCAGTTGGACACTCCAAGAGACCCAGTACTTC. Translation: CASSWTLQETQYF.

The rearrangement uses TRBV5-1 and TRBJ1-3; 7 nucleotides agree with TRBD1. The germline CDR1 and CDR2 sequences are SGHRS and YFSETQ. The CDR3 extends over 15 amino acids. V was pared by 4 bases and J by 1 base, with 5 bases of the junction left unmatched. The CDR3 DNA reads TGCGCCAGCAGCCGGGGACAGACTTCTGGAAACACCATATATTTT. The encoded protein is CASSRGQTSGNTIYF.

This sequence joins TRBV18 and TRBJ2-7; maybe TRBD2 (5 bases). The germline V and J ends were trimmed by 3 bases and 0 bases, with 15 bases remaining between them. Germline lookup yields CDR1 KGHSH and CDR2 LQKENI. The CDR3 runs to 16 residues. CDR3 coding DNA: TGTGCCAGCTCACCCAAAGTAGCTGAGGGCTCCTACGAGCAGTACTTC. It translates to CASSPKVAEGSYEQYF. The complete variable domain, with remaining parts taken from reference TRBV18 and TRBJ2-7, reads NAGVMQNPRHLVRRRGQEARLRCSPMKGHSHVYWYRQLPEEGLKFMVYLQKENIIDESGMPKERFSAEFPKEGPSILRIQQVVRGDSAAYFCASSPKVAEGSYEQYFGPGTRLTVT.